This passage covers 14 T cell receptor beta chains from one sample sequenced in a study of shared clonotypes between healthy human individuals. The repertoire was sequenced with immunoSEQ multiplex PCR; TCRdb's copy has only in-frame clones and lacks some. Of approximately 2.3 million clones in the sample, more than 85% are singletons; the top ten hold under 0.45%. Sequencing was done on a sample of naive CD4+ T cells from PBMCs. Documented subset: CD45RA+ positively selected. The receptors originated from a young man in good health. Some clones in this sample may be carry-over from other donors' samples.

A note on this clone: Other DNA sequences in this specimen translate into the identical CDR3. The V gene is TRBV5-1, the J gene TRBJ2-3, with TRBD1 as a possible D gene (6 bases). The CDR3 contains 14 residues. Trimming cost V 4 bases and J 2 bases, with 11 bases left between them. Per germline, CDR1 SGHRS and CDR2 YFSETQ. This chain's CDR3 is CASSPGQNTDTQYF. The CDR3, as DNA: TGCGCCAGCAGCCCCGGACAGAACACAGATACGCAGTATTTT.

The chain carries TRBV5-4 and TRBJ2-2, with D unclear. This CDR3 has 16 amino acids. From germline, CDR1 is SGHNT and CDR2 YYREEE (reference sequence). The ends were cut back, 4 bases at V and 0 bases at J, with 13 bases in the middle. The CDR3 spells CASSTRAGTNTGELFF. Here the CDR3 DNA reads TGTGCCAGCAGCACAAGGGCTGGGACGAACACCGGGGAGCTGTTTTTT.

This chain connects TRBV6-8 to TRBJ1-5; possibly TRBD1 for D (6 bases). Germline V gene data show CDR1 as MNHGY and CDR2 as SAAAGT. The CDR3 consists of 16 residues. The V end was cut by 6 bases, the J end by 4 bases, with 19 bases between. This CDR3 is CASRMSGAIWNQPQHF. CDR3 in DNA: TGTGCCAGCAGGATGTCGGGGGCAATATGGAATCAGCCCCAGCATTTT.

The chain carries TRBV7-8 and TRBJ2-1; 11 bases line up with TRBD2. With V trimmed by 1 base and J by 2 bases, 1 base remained unmatched. This CDR3 comprises 16 residues. The germline V gene encodes CDR1 SGHVS and CDR2 FQNEAQ. CDR3 region: CASSLVLAGAYNEQFF. CDR3 coding DNA: TGTGCCAGCAGCTTAGTACTAGCGGGGGCCTACAATGAGCAGTTCTTC.

This clone has just one count. V gene TRBV27 combines with J gene TRBJ2-4, with 8 bases that match TRBD2. Germline V CDR1 and CDR2: MNHEY, SMNVEV (reference sequence). The CDR3 runs to 19 residues. V shed 6 bases and J 0 bases; nucleotides not matched to a gene: 16. The CDR3 region is CASSPSGRASGVAKNIQYF. For the CDR3, the DNA is TGTGCCAGCAGCCCCTCCGGGAGGGCTTCGGGGGTAGCCAAAAACATTCAGTACTTC.

This chain links TRBV30 with TRBJ2-7, with 11 bases that match TRBD2. Germline assignment: CDR1 GTSNPN and CDR2 SVGIG (reference sequence). The J segment lost 9 bases and the V segment lost 1 base, leaving 14 bases of the junction unmatched. The CDR3 contains 16 residues. Here the CDR3 reads CAWSGPGTSGLTGQYF. In DNA, the CDR3 is TGTGCCTGGAGTGGCCCCGGGACTAGCGGTCTCACCGGGCAGTACTTC.

The rearrangement joins TRBV29-1 to TRBJ2-7, with D hard to call. V was shortened by 5 bases and J by 4 bases, with 15 bases between the two germline ends. CDR1 and CDR2 (germline): SQVTM, ANQGSEA. CDR3 size: 13 residues. The chain's CDR3 is CSVITPKRYEQYF. The DNA of the CDR3 is TGCAGCGTTATAACCCCTAAGAGGTACGAGCAGTACTTC.

The chain recombines TRBV28 with TRBJ1-2; 7 bases are shared with TRBD1. This CDR3 region has 15 residues. Trimming at V came to 7 bases and at J to 4 bases, leaving 12 bases not matched to a gene. The germline V gene has CDR1 MDHEN and CDR2 SYDVKM. The CDR3 sequence: CASIARGEISYGYTF. The CDR3 region has the DNA TGTGCCAGCATAGCCAGGGGGGAAATTAGCTATGGCTACACCTTC.

The chain employs TRBV28 and TRBJ1-2; no definite D call. The germline CDR1 and CDR2 sequences are MDHEN and SYDVKM. V shed 0 bases and J shed 3 bases, with 8 bases lying between them. The CDR3 consists of 14 residues. CDR3 amino acids: CASSLWGYDYGYTF. The DNA of the CDR3 is TGTGCCAGCAGTTTATGGGGGTACGACTATGGCTACACCTTC.

This chain joins TRBV11-3 and TRBJ2-3; 10 bases agree with TRBD2. The length of the CDR3 is 17 residues. J gave up 2 bases and V 1 base, and 6 bases lay outside the gene matches. In germline, CDR1 is SGHNT, CDR2 YENEEA. The CDR3 coding sequence is TGTGCCAGCAGCTTAGGGTCAGCGGGGGGGACCACAGATACGCAGTATTTT. Its translation is CASSLGSAGGTTDTQYF. Full variable domain (remainder filled in from reference TRBV11-3 and TRBJ2-3): EAGVVQSPRYKIIEKKQPVAFWCNPISGHNTLYWYLQNLGQGPELLIRYENEEAVDDSQLPKDRFSAERLKGVDSTLKIQPAELGDSAVYLCASSLGSAGGTTDTQYFGPGTRLTVL.

This clone was observed a single time. The gene calls are TRBV7-8 and TRBJ1-1; D gene unclear. CDR3 size: 15 residues. V was shortened by 0 bases and J by 0 bases, with 8 bases between the two germline ends. Germline V gene data show CDR1 as SGHVS and CDR2 as FQNEAQ. CDR3 sequence (DNA): TGTGCCAGCAGCTTAGCGCGTATCCTGAACACTGAAGCTTTCTTT. Translated, it gives CASSLARILNTEAFF.

This clone was detected a few times. The genes are TRBV27 and TRBJ2-2; 8 bases align to TRBD2. This CDR3 region has 15 residues. The ends lost 5 bases at V and 3 bases at J; junction bases unmatched: 5. Per germline, CDR1 MNHEY and CDR2 SMNVEV (reference sequence). Here the CDR3 DNA reads TGTGCCAGCAGTCTACTAGCGGTTGACACCGGGGAGCTGTTTTTT. It specifies CASSLLAVDTGELFF.

Only one count was recorded for this clone. The chain joins TRBV6-5 to TRBJ1-3, with 7 bases identical to TRBD1. Trimming removed 6 bases from V and 0 bases from J; junction bases left unmatched: 2. CDR1 and CDR2 (germline): MNHEY, SVGAGI. The CDR3 has 14 amino acids. CDR3 sequence reads: CASRRDSSGNTIYF. The CDR3 coding sequence is TGTGCCAGCAGACGGGACAGCTCTGGAAACACCATATATTTT.

The J gene is TRBJ1-3, the V gene TRBV5-4; D might be TRBD1 (5 bases). Germline CDR1 reads SGHNT; CDR2 reads YYREEE (reference sequence). The CDR3 contains 16 residues. Trimming took off 5 bases at V and 2 bases at J, with 17 bases between the two ends. Here the CDR3 reads CASSWGGGVTGNTIYF. Here the CDR3 DNA reads TGTGCCAGCAGTTGGGGCGGCGGGGTAACTGGAAACACCATATATTTT.